Sequencing of this T cell receptor beta chain was carried out in a study of T-cell reconstitution after alpha-beta-depleted transplantation in children. The CDR3 totals 14 residues. Germline V gene sequence: CDR1 SGHTA, CDR2 FQGNSA. Trimming removed 4 bases from V and 6 bases from J, with 16 bases in between. This clonotype occurred a few times. Library preparation (for TCRbeta) was performed with unique molecular identifiers. One entry per CDR3 protein results from TCRdb running MiXCR on the PCR reads. The data contain about 610,000 distinct CDR3 sequences, roughly a tenth of them seen just once; the ten biggest clones take up roughly 3.9%.

The sample consisted of PBMCs from the stem cell graft donor, taken from the stem cell graft. The genes are TRBV7-2 and TRBJ2-7; D gene unclear. This TCR was recovered from a human donor who donated a stem cell graft to a child with acute myeloid leukemia. The CDR3 is CASSSRTLSVEQYF. CDR3 in DNA: TGTGCCAGCAGCTCCCGTACGCTCTCGGTCGAGCAGTACTTC.